This record concerns one T cell receptor beta chain sequence. A multiplex PCR was run with 60 Vbeta primers and 13 Jbeta primers. The protocol was immunoSEQ multiplex PCR, while the TCRdb copy is restricted to in-frame clones and leaves out a portion. The table has about 140,000 clones, roughly four fifths seen once. This entry comes from a study of cytomegalovirus exposure and HLA in healthy donors. The germline V gene encodes CDR1 LNHDA and CDR2 SQIVND (reference sequence). V shed 1 base and J shed 7 bases, with 14 bases lying between them. The CDR3 runs to 15 residues. This chain uses TRBV19 with TRBJ1-5, with D hard to call. This TCR was recovered from a man aged 30-40 years in good health and CMV-seropositive. Sequenced material: PBMCs. Here the CDR3 reads CASSIVATERQPQHF. CDR3 DNA sequence: TGTGCCAGTAGTATAGTAGCCACCGAACGACAGCCCCAGCATTTT.